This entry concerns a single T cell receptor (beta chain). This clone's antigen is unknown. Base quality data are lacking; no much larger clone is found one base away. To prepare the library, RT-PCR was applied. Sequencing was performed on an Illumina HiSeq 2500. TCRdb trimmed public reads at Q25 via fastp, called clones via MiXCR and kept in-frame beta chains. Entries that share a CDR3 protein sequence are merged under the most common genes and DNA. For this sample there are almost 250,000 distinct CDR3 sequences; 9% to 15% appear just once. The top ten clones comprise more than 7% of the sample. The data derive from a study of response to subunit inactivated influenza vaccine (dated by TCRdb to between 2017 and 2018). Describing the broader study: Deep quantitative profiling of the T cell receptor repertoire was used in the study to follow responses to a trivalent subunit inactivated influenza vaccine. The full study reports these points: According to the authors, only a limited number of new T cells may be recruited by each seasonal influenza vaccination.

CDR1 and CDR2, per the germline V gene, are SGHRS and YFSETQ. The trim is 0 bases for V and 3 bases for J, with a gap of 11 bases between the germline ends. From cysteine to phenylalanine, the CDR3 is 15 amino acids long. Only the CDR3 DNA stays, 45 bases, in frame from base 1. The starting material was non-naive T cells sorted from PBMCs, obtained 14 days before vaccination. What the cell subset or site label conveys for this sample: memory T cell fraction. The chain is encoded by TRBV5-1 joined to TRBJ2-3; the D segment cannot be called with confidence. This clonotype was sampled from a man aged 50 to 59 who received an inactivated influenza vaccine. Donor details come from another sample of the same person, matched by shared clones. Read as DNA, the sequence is TGCGCCAGCAGCTTGGCCGACTTGGGGACAGATACGCAGTATTTT. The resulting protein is CASSLADLGTDTQYF.